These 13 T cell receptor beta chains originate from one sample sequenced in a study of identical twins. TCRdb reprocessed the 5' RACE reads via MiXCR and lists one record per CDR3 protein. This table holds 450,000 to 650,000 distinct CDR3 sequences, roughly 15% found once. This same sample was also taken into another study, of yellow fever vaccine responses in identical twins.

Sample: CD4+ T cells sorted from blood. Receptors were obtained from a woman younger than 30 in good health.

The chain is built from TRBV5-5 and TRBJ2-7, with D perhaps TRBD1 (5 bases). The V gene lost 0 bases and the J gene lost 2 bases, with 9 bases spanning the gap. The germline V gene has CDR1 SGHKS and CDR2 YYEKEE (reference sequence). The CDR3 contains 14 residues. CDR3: CASSLGQLPYEQYF. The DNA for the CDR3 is TGTGCCAGCAGCTTGGGACAGCTGCCCTACGAGCAGTACTTC.

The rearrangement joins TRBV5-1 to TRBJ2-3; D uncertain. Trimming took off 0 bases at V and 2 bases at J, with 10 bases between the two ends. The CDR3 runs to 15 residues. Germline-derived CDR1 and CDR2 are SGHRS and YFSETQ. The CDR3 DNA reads TGCGCCAGCAGCTTGGATGGCTCGAACACAGATACGCAGTATTTT. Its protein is CASSLDGSNTDTQYF.

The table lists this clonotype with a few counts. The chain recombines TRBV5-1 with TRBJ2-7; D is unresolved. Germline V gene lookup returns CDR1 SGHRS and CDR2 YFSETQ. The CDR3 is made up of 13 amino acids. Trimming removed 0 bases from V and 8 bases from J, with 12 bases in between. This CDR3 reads CASSLDSRQQQYF. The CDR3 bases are TGCGCCAGCAGCTTGGACAGCCGCCAGCAGCAGTACTTC.

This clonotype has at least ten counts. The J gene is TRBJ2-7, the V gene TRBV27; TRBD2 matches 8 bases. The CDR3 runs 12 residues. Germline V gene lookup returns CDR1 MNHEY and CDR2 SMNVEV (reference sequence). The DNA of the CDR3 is TGTGCAACCGGGAGGGGGGTACACGAGCAGTACTTC. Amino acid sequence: CATGRGVHEQYF.

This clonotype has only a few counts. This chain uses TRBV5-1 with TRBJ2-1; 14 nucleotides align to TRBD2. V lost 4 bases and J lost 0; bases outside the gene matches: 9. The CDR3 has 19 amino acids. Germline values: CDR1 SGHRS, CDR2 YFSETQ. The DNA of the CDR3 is TGCGCCAGCAGCCCACCGGGACTAGCGGGGGACTACTCCTACAATGAGCAGTTCTTC. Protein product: CASSPPGLAGDYSYNEQFF.

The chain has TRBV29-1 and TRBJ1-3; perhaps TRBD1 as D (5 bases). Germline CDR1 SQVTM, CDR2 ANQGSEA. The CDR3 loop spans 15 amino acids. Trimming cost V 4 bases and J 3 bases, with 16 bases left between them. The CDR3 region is CSVAGERQGGNTIYF. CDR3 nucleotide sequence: TGCAGCGTTGCCGGAGAGCGGCAGGGTGGAAACACCATATATTTT.

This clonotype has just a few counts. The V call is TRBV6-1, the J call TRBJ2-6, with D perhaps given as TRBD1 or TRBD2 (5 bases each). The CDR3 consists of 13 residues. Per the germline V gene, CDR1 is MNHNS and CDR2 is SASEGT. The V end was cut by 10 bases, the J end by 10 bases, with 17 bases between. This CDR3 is CATFSGTFNVLTF. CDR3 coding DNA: TGTGCCACCTTCTCAGGGACCTTTAACGTCCTGACTTTC.

This CDR3 reads CSASGVRQETQYF. CDR3 coding DNA: TGCAGTGCTAGCGGCGTCAGGCAAGAGACCCAGTACTTC. J is TRBJ2-5 and V is TRBV20-1, with D unclear. Deletions cut 3 bases from V and 2 bases from J, with 10 bases between. Germline V gives CDR1 DFQATT, CDR2 SNEGSKA (reference sequence). This CDR3 has 13 amino acids.

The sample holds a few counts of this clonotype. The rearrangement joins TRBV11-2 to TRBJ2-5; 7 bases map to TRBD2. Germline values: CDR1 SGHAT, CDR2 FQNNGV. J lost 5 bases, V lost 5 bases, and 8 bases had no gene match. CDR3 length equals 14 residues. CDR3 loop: CASSQSGAGETQYF. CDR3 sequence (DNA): TGTGCCAGCAGCCAAAGCGGGGCCGGGGAGACCCAGTACTTC.

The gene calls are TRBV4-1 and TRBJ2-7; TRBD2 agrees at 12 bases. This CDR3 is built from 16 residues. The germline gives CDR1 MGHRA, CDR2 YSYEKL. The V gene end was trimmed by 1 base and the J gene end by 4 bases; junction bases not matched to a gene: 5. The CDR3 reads CASSQAKTSGSYEQYF. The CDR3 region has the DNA TGCGCCAGCAGCCAAGCTAAGACTAGCGGGAGTTACGAGCAGTACTTC.

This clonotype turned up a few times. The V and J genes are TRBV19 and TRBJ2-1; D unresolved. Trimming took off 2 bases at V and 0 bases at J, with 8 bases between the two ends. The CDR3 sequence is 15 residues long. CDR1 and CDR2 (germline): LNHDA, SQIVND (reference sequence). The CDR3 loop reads CASSISGNSYNEQFF. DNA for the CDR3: TGTGCCAGTAGTATATCCGGAAACTCCTACAATGAGCAGTTCTTC.

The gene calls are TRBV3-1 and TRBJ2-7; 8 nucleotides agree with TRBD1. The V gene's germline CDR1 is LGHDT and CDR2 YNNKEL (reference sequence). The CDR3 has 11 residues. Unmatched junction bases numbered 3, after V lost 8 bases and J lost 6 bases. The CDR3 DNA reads TGTGCCAGCGGCGACAGGGGCGAGCAGTACTTC. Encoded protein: CASGDRGEQYF.

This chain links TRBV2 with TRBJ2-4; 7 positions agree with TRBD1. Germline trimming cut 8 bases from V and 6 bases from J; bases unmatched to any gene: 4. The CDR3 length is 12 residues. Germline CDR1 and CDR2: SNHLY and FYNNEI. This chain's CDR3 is CASRDRGNIQYF. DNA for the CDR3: TGTGCCAGCCGGGACAGAGGAAACATTCAGTACTTC.